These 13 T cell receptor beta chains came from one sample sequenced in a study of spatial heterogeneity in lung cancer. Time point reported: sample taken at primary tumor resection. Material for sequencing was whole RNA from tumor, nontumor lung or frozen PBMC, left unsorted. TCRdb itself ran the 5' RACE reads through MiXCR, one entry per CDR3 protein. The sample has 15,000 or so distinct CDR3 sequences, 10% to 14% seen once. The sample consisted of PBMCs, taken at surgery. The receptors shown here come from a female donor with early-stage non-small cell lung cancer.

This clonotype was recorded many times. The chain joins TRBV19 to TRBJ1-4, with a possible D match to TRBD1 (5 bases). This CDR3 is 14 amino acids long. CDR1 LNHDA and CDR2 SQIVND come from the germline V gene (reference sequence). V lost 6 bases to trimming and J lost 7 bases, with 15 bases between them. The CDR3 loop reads CASRIGERGEKLFF. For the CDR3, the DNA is TGTGCCAGTAGAATCGGGGAGAGGGGTGAAAAACTGTTTTTT.

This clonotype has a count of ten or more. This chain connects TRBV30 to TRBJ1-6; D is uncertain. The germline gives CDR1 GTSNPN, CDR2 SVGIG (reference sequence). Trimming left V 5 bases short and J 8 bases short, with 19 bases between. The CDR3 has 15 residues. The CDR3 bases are TGTGCCTGGGTACTAGGGTCCGGGCTTGATTCACCCCTCCACTTT. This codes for CAWVLGSGLDSPLHF.

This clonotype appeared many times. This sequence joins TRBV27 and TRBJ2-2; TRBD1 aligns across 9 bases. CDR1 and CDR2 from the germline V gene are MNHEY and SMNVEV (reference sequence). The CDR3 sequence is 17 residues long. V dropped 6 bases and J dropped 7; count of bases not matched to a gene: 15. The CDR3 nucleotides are TGTGCCAGCAGACACAGGACAGGGGCTAACATTGGCGGGGAGCTGTTTTTT. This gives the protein CASRHRTGANIGGELFF.

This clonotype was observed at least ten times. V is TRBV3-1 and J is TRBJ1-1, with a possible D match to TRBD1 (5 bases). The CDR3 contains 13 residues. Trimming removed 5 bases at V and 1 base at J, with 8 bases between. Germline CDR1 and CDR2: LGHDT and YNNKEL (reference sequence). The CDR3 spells CASSSTGNTEAFF. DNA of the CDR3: TGTGCCAGCAGCTCCACAGGGAACACTGAAGCTTTCTTT. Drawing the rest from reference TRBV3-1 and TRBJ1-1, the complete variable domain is DTAVSQTPKYLVTQMGNDKSIKCEQNLGHDTMYWYKQDSKKFLKIMFSYNNKELIINETVPNRFSPKSPDKAHLNLHINSLELGDSAVYFCASSSTGNTEAFFGQGTRLTVV.

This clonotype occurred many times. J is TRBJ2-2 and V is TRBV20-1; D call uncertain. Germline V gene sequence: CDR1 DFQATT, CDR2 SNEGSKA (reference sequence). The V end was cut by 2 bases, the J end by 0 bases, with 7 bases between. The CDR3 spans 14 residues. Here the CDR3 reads CSARKISNTGELFF. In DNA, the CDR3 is TGCAGTGCTAGAAAGATATCGAACACCGGGGAGCTGTTTTTT.

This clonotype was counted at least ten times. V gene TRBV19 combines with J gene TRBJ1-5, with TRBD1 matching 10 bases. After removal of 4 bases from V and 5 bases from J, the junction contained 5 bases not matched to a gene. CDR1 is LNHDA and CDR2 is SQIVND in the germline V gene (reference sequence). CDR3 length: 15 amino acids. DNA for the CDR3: TGTGCCAGTAGTACGACAGGGGGCTGGTATCAGCCCCAGCATTTT. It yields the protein CASSTTGGWYQPQHF.

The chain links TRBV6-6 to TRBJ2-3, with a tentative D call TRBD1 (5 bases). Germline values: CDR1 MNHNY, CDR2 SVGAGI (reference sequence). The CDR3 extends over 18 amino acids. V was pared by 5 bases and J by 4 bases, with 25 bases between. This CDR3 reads CASSPPDRTSPAPDTQYF. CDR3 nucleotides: TGTGCCAGCAGTCCTCCCGACCGGACATCACCGGCCCCAGATACGCAGTATTTT.

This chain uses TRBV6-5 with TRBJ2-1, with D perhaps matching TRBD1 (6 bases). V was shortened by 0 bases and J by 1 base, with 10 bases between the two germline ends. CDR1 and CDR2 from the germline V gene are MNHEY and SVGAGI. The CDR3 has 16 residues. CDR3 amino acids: CASSYSQGGSYNEQFF. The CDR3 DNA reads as TGTGCCAGCAGTTACTCACAGGGTGGGTCCTACAATGAGCAGTTCTTC.

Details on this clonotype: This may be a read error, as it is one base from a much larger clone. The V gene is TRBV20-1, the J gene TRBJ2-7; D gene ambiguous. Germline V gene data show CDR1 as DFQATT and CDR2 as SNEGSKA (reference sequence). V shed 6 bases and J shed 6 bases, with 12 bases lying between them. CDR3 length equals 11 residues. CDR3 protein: CSAKTLSEQYF. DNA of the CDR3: TGCAGTGCAAAAACCCTCTCCGAGCAGTACTTC.

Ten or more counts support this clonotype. The CDR3 is CASSPRTGVYNEQFF. CDR3 bases: TGTGCCAGCTCCCCCCGGACAGGGGTTTACAATGAGCAGTTCTTC. The chain combines TRBV6-5 with TRBJ2-1, with 9 bases matching TRBD1. Germline values: CDR1 MNHEY, CDR2 SVGAGI. The V gene end was trimmed by 8 bases and the J gene end by 4 bases; junction bases not matched to a gene: 9. CDR3 length: 15 residues.

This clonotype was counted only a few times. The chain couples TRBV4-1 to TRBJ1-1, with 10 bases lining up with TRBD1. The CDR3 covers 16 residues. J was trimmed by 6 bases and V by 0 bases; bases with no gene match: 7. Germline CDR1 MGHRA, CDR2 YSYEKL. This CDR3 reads CASSQERQGALPEAFF. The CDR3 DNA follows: TGCGCCAGCAGCCAAGAAAGACAGGGGGCTTTGCCTGAAGCTTTCTTT.

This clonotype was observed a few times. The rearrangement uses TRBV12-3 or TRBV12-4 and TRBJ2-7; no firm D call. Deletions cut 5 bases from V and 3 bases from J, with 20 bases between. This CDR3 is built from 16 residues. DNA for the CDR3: TGTGCCAGCAGTCTTGGACCCTCCCTACTCTTCTACGAGCAGTACTTC. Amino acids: CASSLGPSLLFYEQYF.

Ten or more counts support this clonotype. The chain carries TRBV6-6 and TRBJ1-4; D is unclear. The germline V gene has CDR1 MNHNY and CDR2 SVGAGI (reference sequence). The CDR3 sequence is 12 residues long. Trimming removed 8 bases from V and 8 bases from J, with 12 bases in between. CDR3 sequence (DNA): TGTGCCAGCCAGCGGATTTCCGAAAAACTGTTTTTT. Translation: CASQRISEKLFF.